Listed below are T cell receptor beta chains from one sample, sequenced in a study of blood T cell repertoires in COVID-19. Sequenced by immunoSEQ multiplex PCR; TCRdb stores in-frame clones only, minus some. Among some 150,000 clones, around 87% were seen once, and the ten largest hold about 9.4%. Source material: peripheral blood. The receptors derive from a woman aged 45-65 years with active or convalescent COVID-19. Each CDR3 is given with its conserved first and last residue. The order of the fields is clone size, CDR3 length, D gene, J gene, V gene, CDR3 protein, CDR3 DNA. A D gene is named only where the DNA matches it firmly. Size is omitted from some rows. Given values are once, few, many or a class for expanded clones.

clone size: -; CDR3 length: 14; D gene: TRBD1; J gene: TRBJ2-7; V gene: TRBV6-5; CDR3 protein: CATQKTGVLGEQYF; CDR3 DNA: TGTGCCACCCAAAAGACAGGGGTGTTGGGCGAGCAGTACTTC
clone size: -; CDR3 length: 16; D gene: TRBD1; J gene: TRBJ1-2; V gene: TRBV28; CDR3 protein: CASSFLGDRGEGGYTF; CDR3 DNA: TGTGCCAGCAGTTTTTTGGGGGACAGGGGGGAGGGTGGCTACACCTTC
clone size: -; CDR3 length: 13; D gene: -; J gene: TRBJ2-3; V gene: TRBV24-1; CDR3 protein: CATSGDFTDTQYF; CDR3 DNA: TGTGCCACCAGTGGGGACTTCACAGATACGCAGTATTTT
clone size: -; CDR3 length: 12; D gene: -; J gene: TRBJ1-5; V gene: TRBV10-3; CDR3 protein: CAIQDSNQPQHF; CDR3 DNA: TGTGCCATCCAGGATAGCAATCAGCCCCAGCATTTT
clone size: once; CDR3 length: 16; D gene: TRBD2; J gene: TRBJ2-1; V gene: TRBV19; CDR3 protein: CASSTIAGGLYNEQFF; CDR3 DNA: TGTGCCAGTAGTACAATAGCGGGAGGCTTGTACAATGAGCAGTTCTTC
clone size: once; CDR3 length: 15; D gene: TRBD2; J gene: TRBJ2-5; V gene: TRBV7-3; CDR3 protein: CASSPASGSRETQYF; CDR3 DNA: TGTGCCAGCAGCCCTGCTAGCGGGAGCCGAGAGACCCAGTACTTC
clone size: -; CDR3 length: 14; D gene: -; J gene: TRBJ1-5; V gene: TRBV6-5; CDR3 protein: CASRLTGNNQPQHF; CDR3 DNA: TGTGCCAGCAGATTGACAGGAAACAATCAGCCCCAGCATTTT
clone size: -; CDR3 length: 19; D gene: -; J gene: TRBJ1-4; V gene: TRBV5-4; CDR3 protein: CASSLGPLQTGLTNEKLFF; CDR3 DNA: TGTGCCAGCAGCTTGGGGCCCCTTCAAACAGGGTTAACTAATGAAAAACTGTTTTTT
clone size: -; CDR3 length: 15; D gene: -; J gene: TRBJ2-3; V gene: TRBV9; CDR3 protein: CASSVFSSPGDTQYF; CDR3 DNA: TGTGCCAGCAGCGTATTTTCGAGTCCGGGAGATACGCAGTATTTT
clone size: -; CDR3 length: 15; D gene: -; J gene: TRBJ1-1; V gene: TRBV11-2; CDR3 protein: CASSAGTFLNTEAFF; CDR3 DNA: TGTGCCAGCAGTGCCGGGACATTCCTGAACACTGAAGCTTTCTTT
clone size: -; CDR3 length: 13; D gene: -; J gene: TRBJ1-1; V gene: TRBV7-8; CDR3 protein: CASSVERNTEAFF; CDR3 DNA: TGTGCCAGCAGCGTCGAGAGGAACACTGAAGCTTTCTTT
clone size: once; CDR3 length: 16; D gene: -; J gene: TRBJ2-1; V gene: TRBV16; CDR3 protein: CASSQALAGAFNEQFF; CDR3 DNA: TGTGCCAGCAGCCAAGCTCTCGCGGGGGCATTCAATGAGCAGTTCTTC
clone size: -; CDR3 length: 14; D gene: -; J gene: TRBJ1-1; V gene: TRBV25-1; CDR3 protein: CASSEGGGSTEAFF; CDR3 DNA: TGTGCCAGCAGTGAAGGAGGAGGGTCCACTGAAGCTTTCTTT
clone size: -; CDR3 length: 17; D gene: TRBD2; J gene: TRBJ2-2; V gene: TRBV7-2; CDR3 protein: CASSPGSGRAYTGELFF; CDR3 DNA: TGTGCCAGCAGCCCAGGAAGCGGGAGGGCATACACCGGGGAGCTGTTTTTT
clone size: -; CDR3 length: 14; D gene: -; J gene: TRBJ1-4; V gene: TRBV19; CDR3 protein: CATAKGEEGEKLFF; CDR3 DNA: TGTGCCACCGCGAAGGGGGAAGAAGGTGAAAAACTGTTTTTT
clone size: few; CDR3 length: 16; D gene: TRBD2; J gene: TRBJ2-2; V gene: TRBV5-1; CDR3 protein: CASILGLAGNTGELFF; CDR3 DNA: TGCGCCAGCATCCTGGGACTAGCGGGCAACACCGGGGAGCTGTTTTTT
clone size: -; CDR3 length: 17; D gene: TRBD1; J gene: TRBJ1-1; V gene: TRBV28; CDR3 protein: CASSQSPGTGTHTEAFF; CDR3 DNA: TGTGCCAGCAGTCAGAGTCCCGGGACAGGGACACACACTGAAGCTTTCTTT
clone size: -; CDR3 length: 15; D gene: -; J gene: TRBJ2-2; V gene: TRBV6-5; CDR3 protein: CASRPFSGAGGELFF; CDR3 DNA: TGTGCCAGCAGACCCTTTTCTGGGGCCGGCGGGGAGCTGTTTTTT
clone size: -; CDR3 length: 15; D gene: -; J gene: TRBJ2-3; V gene: TRBV9; CDR3 protein: CASSVGSLAADTQYF; CDR3 DNA: TGTGCCAGCAGCGTAGGCAGCCTGGCGGCAGATACGCAGTATTTT
clone size: -; CDR3 length: 14; D gene: -; J gene: TRBJ1-2; V gene: TRBV6-6; CDR3 protein: CASTLPEGTQGYTF; CDR3 DNA: TGTGCCAGCACCTTACCGGAAGGGACACAAGGCTACACCTTC
clone size: -; CDR3 length: 15; D gene: -; J gene: TRBJ2-3; V gene: TRBV7-2; CDR3 protein: CASSLVIGDTDTQYF; CDR3 DNA: TGTGCCAGCAGCTTAGTAATCGGGGATACAGATACGCAGTATTTT
clone size: -; CDR3 length: 17; D gene: -; J gene: TRBJ1-3; V gene: TRBV27; CDR3 protein: CASSLIPPRDSGNTIYF; CDR3 DNA: TGTGCCAGCAGTTTAATCCCCCCCCGCGACTCTGGAAACACCATATATTTT
clone size: -; CDR3 length: 17; D gene: TRBD2; J gene: TRBJ2-1; V gene: TRBV7-7; CDR3 protein: CASSLAGGSGGANEQFF; CDR3 DNA: TGTGCTAGCAGCTTAGCAGGCGGAAGCGGGGGGGCCAATGAGCAGTTCTTC
clone size: -; CDR3 length: 19; D gene: -; J gene: TRBJ2-1; V gene: TRBV19; CDR3 protein: CASSIGGRNRRSSYNEQFF; CDR3 DNA: TGTGCCAGTAGTATAGGGGGAAGAAACAGGCGAAGCTCCTACAATGAGCAGTTCTTC
clone size: -; CDR3 length: 12; D gene: -; J gene: TRBJ1-6; V gene: TRBV27; CDR3 protein: CASSLLNSPLHF; CDR3 DNA: TGTGCCAGCAGTCTACTAAATTCACCCCTCCACTTT
clone size: -; CDR3 length: 14; D gene: TRBD1; J gene: TRBJ2-1; V gene: TRBV18; CDR3 protein: CASSPRTGENEQFF; CDR3 DNA: TGTGCCAGCTCACCGCGGACAGGGGAGAATGAGCAGTTCTTC
clone size: few; CDR3 length: 14; D gene: TRBD1; J gene: TRBJ1-2; V gene: TRBV2; CDR3 protein: CASNALRSGGVYTF; CDR3 DNA: TGTGCCAGCAATGCCCTAAGATCAGGGGGAGTCTACACCTTC
clone size: -; CDR3 length: 15; D gene: -; J gene: TRBJ1-5; V gene: TRBV28; CDR3 protein: CASTLQGLSNQPQHF; CDR3 DNA: TGTGCCAGCACTTTGCAGGGACTCAGCAATCAGCCCCAGCATTTT
clone size: -; CDR3 length: 17; D gene: TRBD1; J gene: TRBJ1-1; V gene: TRBV19; CDR3 protein: CASSRGQGDLGNTEAFF; CDR3 DNA: TGTGCCAGTAGTCGGGGACAGGGGGATTTGGGGAACACTGAAGCTTTCTTT
clone size: -; CDR3 length: 14; D gene: -; J gene: TRBJ1-1; V gene: TRBV30; CDR3 protein: CAWLFKASGTEAFF; CDR3 DNA: TGTGCCTGGCTGTTCAAGGCCTCGGGCACTGAAGCTTTCTTT
clone size: -; CDR3 length: 14; D gene: -; J gene: TRBJ1-5; V gene: TRBV30; CDR3 protein: CAWTLQGSEQPQHF; CDR3 DNA: TGTGCCTGGACTTTACAGGGATCGGAGCAGCCCCAGCATTTT
clone size: -; CDR3 length: 18; D gene: TRBD1; J gene: TRBJ1-3; V gene: TRBV9; CDR3 protein: CASSGDETGLSSGNTIYF; CDR3 DNA: TGTGCCAGCAGCGGCGACGAGACAGGGCTAAGCTCTGGAAACACCATATATTTT
clone size: -; CDR3 length: 18; D gene: TRBD1; J gene: TRBJ2-6; V gene: TRBV19; CDR3 protein: CASRMTGQGAEGANVLTF; CDR3 DNA: TGTGCCAGTAGGATGACGGGACAGGGGGCTGAAGGGGCCAACGTCCTGACTTTC
clone size: -; CDR3 length: 12; D gene: -; J gene: TRBJ2-7; V gene: TRBV3-1/TRBV3-2; CDR3 protein: CASSRVSYEQYF; CDR3 DNA: TGTGCCAGCAGTCGGGTCTCGTACGAGCAGTACTTC
clone size: -; CDR3 length: 13; D gene: -; J gene: TRBJ1-5; V gene: TRBV7-2; CDR3 protein: CASSLELNQPQHF; CDR3 DNA: TGTGCCAGCAGCTTAGAGCTCAATCAGCCCCAGCATTTT
clone size: -; CDR3 length: 15; D gene: TRBD1; J gene: TRBJ2-5; V gene: TRBV5-5; CDR3 protein: CASSSPRQGQETQYF; CDR3 DNA: TGTGCCAGCAGCTCCCCGAGACAGGGCCAAGAGACCCAGTACTTC
clone size: -; CDR3 length: 15; D gene: TRBD1; J gene: TRBJ1-1; V gene: TRBV6-2/TRBV6-3; CDR3 protein: CASSFAGTENTEAFF; CDR3 DNA: TGTGCCAGCAGTTTCGCCGGGACAGAGAACACTGAAGCTTTCTTT
clone size: -; CDR3 length: 15; D gene: -; J gene: TRBJ2-1; V gene: TRBV7-3; CDR3 protein: CASSAGTSSYNEQFF; CDR3 DNA: TGTGCCAGCAGTGCCGGGACAAGCTCCTACAATGAGCAGTTCTTC
clone size: -; CDR3 length: 14; D gene: -; J gene: TRBJ2-5; V gene: TRBV30; CDR3 protein: CAWSVDRPQETQYF; CDR3 DNA: TGTGCCTGGAGTGTAGACAGACCCCAAGAGACCCAGTACTTC
clone size: -; CDR3 length: 15; D gene: -; J gene: TRBJ2-1; V gene: TRBV11-2; CDR3 protein: CASSLEPGSYNEQFF; CDR3 DNA: TGTGCCAGCAGCTTAGAACCAGGCTCCTACAATGAGCAGTTCTTC
clone size: -; CDR3 length: 14; D gene: -; J gene: TRBJ2-7; V gene: TRBV23-1; CDR3 protein: CASSPIGPTYEQYF; CDR3 DNA: TGCGCCAGCAGTCCCATTGGGCCTACCTACGAGCAGTACTTC
clone size: -; CDR3 length: 13; D gene: -; J gene: TRBJ1-1; V gene: TRBV5-1; CDR3 protein: CASSFNSNTEAFF; CDR3 DNA: TGCGCCAGCAGCTTTAACAGCAACACTGAAGCTTTCTTT
clone size: -; CDR3 length: 15; D gene: TRBD1; J gene: TRBJ1-5; V gene: TRBV28; CDR3 protein: CASSLGQGYRQPQHF; CDR3 DNA: TGTGCCAGCAGTCTCGGACAGGGGTACCGGCAGCCCCAGCATTTT
clone size: once; CDR3 length: 15; D gene: TRBD2; J gene: TRBJ2-2; V gene: TRBV29-1; CDR3 protein: CSVQTSGGYTGELFF; CDR3 DNA: TGCAGCGTCCAGACTAGCGGGGGGTACACCGGGGAGCTGTTTTTT
clone size: -; CDR3 length: 11; D gene: -; J gene: TRBJ2-7; V gene: TRBV27; CDR3 protein: CASSAGFEQYF; CDR3 DNA: TGTGCCAGCAGTGCAGGGTTTGAGCAGTACTTC
clone size: -; CDR3 length: 13; D gene: -; J gene: TRBJ2-1; V gene: TRBV2; CDR3 protein: CASSEQGSNEQFF; CDR3 DNA: TGTGCCAGCAGTGAACAGGGCTCCAATGAGCAGTTCTTC
clone size: -; CDR3 length: 17; D gene: -; J gene: TRBJ1-3; V gene: TRBV27; CDR3 protein: CASRSTGLGYSGNTIYF; CDR3 DNA: TGTGCCAGCAGGTCTACAGGGTTAGGGTACTCTGGAAACACCATATATTTT
clone size: -; CDR3 length: 14; D gene: -; J gene: TRBJ2-3; V gene: TRBV9; CDR3 protein: CASSVLSSTDTQYF; CDR3 DNA: TGTGCCAGCAGCGTACTGAGTTCCACAGATACGCAGTATTTT
clone size: once; CDR3 length: 12; D gene: -; J gene: TRBJ1-2; V gene: TRBV28; CDR3 protein: CASSSIPYGYTF; CDR3 DNA: TGTGCCAGCAGTTCAATCCCCTATGGCTACACCTTC
clone size: -; CDR3 length: 12; D gene: -; J gene: TRBJ2-7; V gene: TRBV28; CDR3 protein: CASSIPGYEQYF; CDR3 DNA: TGTGCCAGCAGTATACCCGGGTACGAGCAGTACTTC
clone size: few; CDR3 length: 13; D gene: -; J gene: TRBJ1-5; V gene: TRBV2; CDR3 protein: CASSGAPYQPQHF; CDR3 DNA: TGTGCCAGCAGTGGGGCCCCCTATCAGCCCCAGCATTTT
clone size: -; CDR3 length: 14; D gene: TRBD2; J gene: TRBJ2-1; V gene: TRBV30; CDR3 protein: CARTSGRAGGEQFF; CDR3 DNA: TGTGCCAGAACTAGCGGGAGGGCCGGTGGTGAGCAGTTCTTC
clone size: -; CDR3 length: 14; D gene: -; J gene: TRBJ1-1; V gene: TRBV3-1/TRBV3-2; CDR3 protein: CASSQVTSHTEAFF; CDR3 DNA: TGTGCCAGCAGCCAAGTTACGAGCCACACTGAAGCTTTCTTT
clone size: -; CDR3 length: 16; D gene: -; J gene: TRBJ1-3; V gene: TRBV4-3; CDR3 protein: CASSQDHPGSGNTIYF; CDR3 DNA: TGCGCCAGCAGCCAAGATCACCCAGGCTCTGGAAACACCATATATTTT
clone size: once; CDR3 length: 17; D gene: -; J gene: TRBJ1-5; V gene: TRBV4-1; CDR3 protein: CASSQDSRVPGNQPQHF; CDR3 DNA: TGCGCCAGCAGCCAAGATAGTAGGGTCCCGGGGAATCAGCCCCAGCATTTT